The rows below give T cell receptor beta chains drawn from one sample of a study of cytomegalovirus exposure and HLA in healthy donors. TCRdb keeps only in-frame clones here, not all; method: immunoSEQ multiplex PCR. The repertoire consists of over 200,000 clones, with 85% occurring once and the leading ten covering roughly 1.3%. Sequencing used PBMCs. Receptors were obtained from a human donor in good health. Each CDR3 is given with its conserved first and last residue. The D gene is left open where the match is weak. The size of a clone is reported for some rows only, either as once, few or many, or as a class for expanded clones.

j_call d_call v_call clone_size cdr3_nt cdr3_aa
TRBJ1-5 . TRBV13 . TGTGCCAGCAGCTTAGGAGGTGGCAGGGCGAGCAATCAGCCCCAGCATTTT CASSLGGGRASNQPQHF
TRBJ2-1 TRBD1 TRBV27 . TGTGCCAGCAGTCCATTTCAGGGGGCTTATGAGCAGTTCTTC CASSPFQGAYEQFF
TRBJ2-2 . TRBV14 . TGTGCCAGCAGCCCAAGAGGACGGGGGAACACCGGGGAGCTGTTTTTT CASSPRGRGNTGELFF
TRBJ2-5 TRBD2 TRBV5-1 few TGCGCCAGCAGCTTGGGGGAGCGGGGCCAAGAGACCCAGTACTTC CASSLGERGQETQYF
TRBJ1-4 . TRBV19 . TGTGCCAGTAGTATAGCCCAGACGCAGGGAAATGAAAAACTGTTTTTT CASSIAQTQGNEKLFF
TRBJ2-2 . TRBV10-3 . TGTGCCATCAGTGGCAGGGGACACACCGGGGAGCTGTTTTTT CAISGRGHTGELFF
TRBJ2-5 . TRBV11-2 . TGTGCCAGCAGCTTAGTGCCAGCGATCTGGGAGACCCAGTACTTC CASSLVPAIWETQYF
TRBJ2-7 . TRBV27 . TGTGCCAGCAGTTTATCTCCAGGATACGAGCAGTACTTC CASSLSPGYEQYF
TRBJ2-2 . TRBV7-9 . TGTGCCAGCAGCCCGGGACTCCAGACGGAGCTGTTTTTT CASSPGLQTELFF
TRBJ1-4 . TRBV5-4 few TGTGCCAGCAGCTTGGCCTTGACAGGTCCGAATGAAAAACTGTTTTTT CASSLALTGPNEKLFF
TRBJ2-3 TRBD2 TRBV7-3 . TGTGCCAGCAGCCCGGGACTAGCGTACACAGATACGCAGTATTTT CASSPGLAYTDTQYF
TRBJ1-2 TRBD1 TRBV11-2 . TGTGCCAGCAGCTCTCGGGACAGCTCTAACTATGGCTACACCTTC CASSSRDSSNYGYTF
TRBJ2-3 TRBD2 TRBV4-1 . TGCGCCAGCAGCCAAACTAGCGGGATGACAGATACGCAGTATTTT CASSQTSGMTDTQYF
TRBJ2-2 TRBD1 TRBV11-2 . TGTGCCAGCAGCAAAAGGACAGGGGGCGCGAACACCGGGGAGCTGTTTTTT CASSKRTGGANTGELFF
TRBJ1-2 . TRBV29-1 . TGCAGCGTGGGTCGTAGGGGTGAGGAAGGCTACACCTTC CSVGRRGEEGYTF
TRBJ2-1 . TRBV28 . TGTGCCAGCAGTCCCGAGTACAATGAGCAGTTCTTC CASSPEYNEQFF
TRBJ2-6 . TRBV5-4 . TGTGCCAGCACCCTACCGGGGTTACGCTCTGGGGCCAACGTCCTGACTTTC CASTLPGLRSGANVLTF
TRBJ2-1 TRBD2 TRBV6-5 . TGTGCCAGCAGTAAACTAGCGGTCTCCTACAATGAGCAGTTCTTC CASSKLAVSYNEQFF
TRBJ1-4 . TRBV6-6 few TGTGCCAGCAGGCCGACAGCAACTAATGAAAAACTGTTTTTT CASRPTATNEKLFF
TRBJ2-1 . TRBV30 once TGTGCCTGGAGTAGGCGGGCCTACAATGAGCAGTTCTTC CAWSRRAYNEQFF
TRBJ1-1 TRBD1 TRBV6-6 . TGTGCCAGCAGCTCAAGGGGACAGGGGGCGCTTGTGGCTTTCTTT CASSSRGQGALVAFF
TRBJ2-7 . TRBV19 . TGTGCCAGTAGGGACGCTGGGGAGAGCTCCTACGAGCAGTACTTC CASRDAGESSYEQYF
TRBJ2-5 TRBD1 TRBV9 . TGTGCCAGCAGCGTTGACGGACAGGGAGAGACCCAGTACTTC CASSVDGQGETQYF
TRBJ2-7 TRBD2 TRBV12-5 . TGTGCTAGTGGTGGACTAGCGGGGCCCTACGAGCAGTACTTC CASGGLAGPYEQYF
TRBJ2-7 . TRBV20-1 . TGCAGTGCTAGGGACAGTTTCGAGCAGTACTTC CSARDSFEQYF
TRBJ2-7 TRBD2 TRBV28 once TGTGCCAGCAGTTCGTCTTTCGGACTAGTTATCGAGCAGTACTTC CASSSSFGLVIEQYF
TRBJ2-7 . TRBV19 . TGTGCCAGTAGTATACGTTCCGGAGCCTACGAGCAGTACTTC CASSIRSGAYEQYF
TRBJ2-5 . TRBV27 . TGTGCCAGCAGTTCTTACAAAGAGACCCAGTACTTC CASSSYKETQYF
TRBJ2-1 TRBD2 TRBV6-5 . TGTGCCAGCAGTCTGACGGGAGGTCCTCGGGTTGAGCAGTTCTTC CASSLTGGPRVEQFF
TRBJ1-4 TRBD1 TRBV5-1 few TGCGCCAGCAGCGGGGGACAGGGGTATGAAAAACTGTTTTTT CASSGGQGYEKLFF
TRBJ2-7 TRBD2 TRBV7-9 . TGTTCCAGCAGCTTAGTCAGCGGGGCAAGCTCCTACGAGCAGTACTTC CSSSLVSGASSYEQYF
TRBJ2-2 TRBD1 TRBV27 . TGTGCCAGCAGTGCGAATCCGGGACAGGGATCCGGGGAGCTGTTTTTT CASSANPGQGSGELFF
TRBJ2-5 TRBD2 TRBV19 . TGTGCCAGTAGTATTATAAGCGGGAGAGAGACCCAGTACTTC CASSIISGRETQYF